This T cell receptor (beta chain) comes out of a study of blood T cell repertoires in COVID-19. About the research overall: Sites across the United States, Italy and Spain contributed samples from acute and convalescent COVID-19. Sources were T cells, B-cell-depleted T cells, or PBMCs; the material itself was cDNA or gDNA.

The CDR3 totals 15 residues. Germline V gene lookup returns CDR1 SGHRS and CDR2 YFSETQ. Trimming took 3 bases from V and 9 from J; bases not matched to a gene: 7. As processed by the authors: Amplification from reference gene primers served as the basis for estimated nucleated cell counts. Generated by immunoSEQ multiplex PCR, the TCRdb table keeps only in-frame clones and is missing some. V, J and clone size are taken as reported in that table, and D and trimming were inferred from the DNA itself. The table shows over 250,000 clones, with around 90% occurring only once. A Seattle source enrolled patients during active infection and followed them longitudinally.

The TCR sequence derives from an older woman with COVID-19, enrolled during active disease. The chain employs TRBV5-1 and TRBJ2-1; 12 nucleotides align to TRBD2. What was sequenced was peripheral blood. CDR3 in DNA: TGCGCCAGCAGCTCTTCCGGGACTAGCGGGCTTGAGCAGTTCTTC. Protein sequence: CASSSSGTSGLEQFF. Combining the CDR3 with reference TRBV5-1 and TRBJ2-1 gives the whole variable domain KAGVTQTPRYLIKTRGQQVTLSCSPISGHRSVSWYQQTPGQGLQFLFEYFSETQRNKGNFPGRFSGRQFSNSRSEMNVSTLELGDSALYLCASSSSGTSGLEQFFGPGTRLTVL.